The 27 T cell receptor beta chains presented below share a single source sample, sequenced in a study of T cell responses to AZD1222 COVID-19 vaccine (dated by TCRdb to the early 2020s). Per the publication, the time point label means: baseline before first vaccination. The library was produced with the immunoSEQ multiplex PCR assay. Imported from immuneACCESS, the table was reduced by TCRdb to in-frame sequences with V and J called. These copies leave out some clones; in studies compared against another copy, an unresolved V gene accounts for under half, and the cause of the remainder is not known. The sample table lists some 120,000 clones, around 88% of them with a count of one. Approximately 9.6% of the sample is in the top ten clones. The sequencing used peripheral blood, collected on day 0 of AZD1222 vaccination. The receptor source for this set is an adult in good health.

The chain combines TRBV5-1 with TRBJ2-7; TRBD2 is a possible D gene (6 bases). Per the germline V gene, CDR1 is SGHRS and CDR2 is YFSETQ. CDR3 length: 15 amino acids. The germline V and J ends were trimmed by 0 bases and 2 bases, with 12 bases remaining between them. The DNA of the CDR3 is TGCGCCAGCAGCTTGGCCCCGGGAGTAACCTACGAGCAGTACTTC. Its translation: CASSLAPGVTYEQYF.

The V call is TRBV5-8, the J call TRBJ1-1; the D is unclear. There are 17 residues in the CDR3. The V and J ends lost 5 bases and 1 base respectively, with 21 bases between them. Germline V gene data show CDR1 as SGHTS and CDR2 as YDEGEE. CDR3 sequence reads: CASRAYIGQAKNTEAFF. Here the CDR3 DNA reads TGTGCCAGCAGAGCTTATATTGGTCAGGCAAAGAACACTGAAGCTTTCTTT.

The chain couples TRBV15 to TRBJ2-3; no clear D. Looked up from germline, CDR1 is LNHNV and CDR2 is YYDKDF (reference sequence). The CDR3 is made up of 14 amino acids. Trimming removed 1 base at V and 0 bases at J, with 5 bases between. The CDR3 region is CATSRVVSTDTQYF. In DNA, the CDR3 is TGTGCCACCAGCAGAGTAGTCAGCACAGATACGCAGTATTTT.

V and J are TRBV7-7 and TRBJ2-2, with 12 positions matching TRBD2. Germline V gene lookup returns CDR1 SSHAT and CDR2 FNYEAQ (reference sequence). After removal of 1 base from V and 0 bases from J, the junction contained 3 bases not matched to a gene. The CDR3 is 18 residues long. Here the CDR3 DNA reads TGTGCCAGCAGCTTAGTCCTAGCGGGAGGGTCGAACACCGGGGAGCTGTTTTTT. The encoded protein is CASSLVLAGGSNTGELFF.

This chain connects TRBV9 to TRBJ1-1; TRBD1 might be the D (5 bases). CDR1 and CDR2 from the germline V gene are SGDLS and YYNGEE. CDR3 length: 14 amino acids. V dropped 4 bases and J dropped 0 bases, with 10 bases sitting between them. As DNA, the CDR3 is TGTGCCAGCAGCCCCGGAGGGGTGAACACTGAAGCTTTCTTT. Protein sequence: CASSPGGVNTEAFF.

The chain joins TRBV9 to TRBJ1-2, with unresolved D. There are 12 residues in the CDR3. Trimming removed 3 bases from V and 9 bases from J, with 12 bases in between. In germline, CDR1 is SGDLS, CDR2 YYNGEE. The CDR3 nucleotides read TGTGCCAGCAGCGCCCCGGCCCTGAGCTACACCTTC. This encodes CASSAPALSYTF.

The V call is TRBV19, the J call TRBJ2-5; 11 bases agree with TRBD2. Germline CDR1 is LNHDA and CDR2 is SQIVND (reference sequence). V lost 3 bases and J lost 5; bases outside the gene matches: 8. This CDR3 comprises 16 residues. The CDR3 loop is CASSMGGTSGGETQYF. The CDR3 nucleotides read TGTGCCAGTAGTATGGGTGGCACTAGCGGGGGTGAGACCCAGTACTTC.

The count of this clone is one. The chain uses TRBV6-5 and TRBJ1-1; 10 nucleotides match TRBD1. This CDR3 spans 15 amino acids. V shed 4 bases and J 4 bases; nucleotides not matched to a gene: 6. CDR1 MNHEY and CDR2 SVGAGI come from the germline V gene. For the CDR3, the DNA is TGTGCCAGCAGTTCGACAGGGGGCGAGAGCACTGAAGCTTTCTTT. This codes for CASSSTGGESTEAFF.

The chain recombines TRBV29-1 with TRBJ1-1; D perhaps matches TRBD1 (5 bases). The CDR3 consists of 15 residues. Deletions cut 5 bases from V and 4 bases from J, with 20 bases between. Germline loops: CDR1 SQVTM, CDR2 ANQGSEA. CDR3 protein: CSVPPPGTAFTEAFF. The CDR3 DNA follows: TGCAGCGTTCCCCCCCCCGGGACGGCCTTCACTGAAGCTTTCTTT.

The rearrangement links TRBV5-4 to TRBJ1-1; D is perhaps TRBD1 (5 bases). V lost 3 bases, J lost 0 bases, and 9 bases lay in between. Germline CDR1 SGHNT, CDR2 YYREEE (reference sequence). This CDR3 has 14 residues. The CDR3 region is CASSSTDMNTEAFF. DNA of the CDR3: TGTGCCAGCAGCTCGACAGACATGAACACTGAAGCTTTCTTT.

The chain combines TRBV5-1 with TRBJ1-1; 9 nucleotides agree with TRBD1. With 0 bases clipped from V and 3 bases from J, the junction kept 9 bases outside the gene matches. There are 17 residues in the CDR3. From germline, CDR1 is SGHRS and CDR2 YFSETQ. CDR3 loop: CASSLAGTGNGDTEAFF. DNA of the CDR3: TGCGCCAGCAGCTTGGCCGGGACAGGGAATGGGGACACTGAAGCTTTCTTT.

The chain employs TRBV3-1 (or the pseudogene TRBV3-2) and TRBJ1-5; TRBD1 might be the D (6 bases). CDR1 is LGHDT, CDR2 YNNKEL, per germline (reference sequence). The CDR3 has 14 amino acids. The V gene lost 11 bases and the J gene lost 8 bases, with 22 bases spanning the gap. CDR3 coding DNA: TGTGCCTCCAGCGGAGGGGGGCTAGGGAAGCCCCAGCATTTT. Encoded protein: CASSGGGLGKPQHF.

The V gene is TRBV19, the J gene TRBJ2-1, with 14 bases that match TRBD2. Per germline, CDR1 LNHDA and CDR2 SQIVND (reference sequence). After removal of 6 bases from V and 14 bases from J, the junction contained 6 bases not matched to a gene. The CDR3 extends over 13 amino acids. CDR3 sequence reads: CASSPGLAGDKFF. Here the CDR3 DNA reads TGTGCCAGTAGCCCGGGACTAGCGGGAGACAAGTTCTTC.

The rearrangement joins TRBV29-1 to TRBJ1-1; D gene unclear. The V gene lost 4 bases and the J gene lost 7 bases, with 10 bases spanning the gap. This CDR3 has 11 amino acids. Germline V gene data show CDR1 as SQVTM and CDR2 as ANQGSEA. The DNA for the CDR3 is TGCAGCGTTGGGGTTATTGTTGAAGCTTTCTTT. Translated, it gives CSVGVIVEAFF.

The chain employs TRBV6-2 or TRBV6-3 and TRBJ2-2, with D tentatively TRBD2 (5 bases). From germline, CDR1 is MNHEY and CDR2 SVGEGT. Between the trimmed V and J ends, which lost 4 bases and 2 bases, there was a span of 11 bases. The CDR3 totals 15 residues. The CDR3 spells CASSLDSINTGELFF. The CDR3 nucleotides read TGTGCCAGCAGTTTGGACTCCATCAACACCGGGGAGCTGTTTTTT.

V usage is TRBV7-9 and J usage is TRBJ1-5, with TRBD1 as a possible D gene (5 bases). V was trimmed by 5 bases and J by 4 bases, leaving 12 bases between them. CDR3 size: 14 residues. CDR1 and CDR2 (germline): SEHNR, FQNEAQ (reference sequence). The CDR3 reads CASSPTGLNQPQHF. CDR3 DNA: TGTGCCAGCAGCCCTACAGGTTTAAATCAGCCCCAGCATTTT.

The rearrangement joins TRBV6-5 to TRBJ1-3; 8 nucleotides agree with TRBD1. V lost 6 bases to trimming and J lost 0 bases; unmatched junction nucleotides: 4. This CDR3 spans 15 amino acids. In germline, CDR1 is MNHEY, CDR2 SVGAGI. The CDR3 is CASRRTGNSGNTIYF. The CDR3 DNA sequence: TGTGCCAGCAGGCGGACAGGGAACTCTGGAAACACCATATATTTT.

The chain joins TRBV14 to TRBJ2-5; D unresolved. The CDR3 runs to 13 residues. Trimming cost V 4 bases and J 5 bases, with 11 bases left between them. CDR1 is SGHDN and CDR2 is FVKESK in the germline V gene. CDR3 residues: CASSPDLVETQYF. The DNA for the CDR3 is TGTGCCAGCAGCCCAGACTTGGTGGAGACCCAGTACTTC. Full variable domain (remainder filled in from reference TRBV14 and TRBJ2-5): EAGVTQFPSHSVIEKGQTVTLRCDPISGHDNLYWYRRVMGKEIKFLLHFVKESKQDESGMPNNRFLAERTGGTYSTLKVQPAELEDSGVYFCASSPDLVETQYFGPGTRLLVL.

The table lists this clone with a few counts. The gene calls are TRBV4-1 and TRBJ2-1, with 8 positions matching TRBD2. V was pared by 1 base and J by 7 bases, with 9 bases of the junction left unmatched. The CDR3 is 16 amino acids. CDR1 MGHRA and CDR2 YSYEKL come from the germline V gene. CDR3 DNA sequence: TGCGCCAGCAGCCAAGTATCGAGCGGGAGTTTAAATGAGCAGTTCTTC. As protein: CASSQVSSGSLNEQFF.

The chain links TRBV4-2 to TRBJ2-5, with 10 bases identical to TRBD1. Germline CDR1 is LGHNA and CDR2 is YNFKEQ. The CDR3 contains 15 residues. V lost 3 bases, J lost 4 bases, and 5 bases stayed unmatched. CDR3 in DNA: TGTGCCAGCAGCCAGGTAGACAGGGGGCCAGAGACCCAGTACTTC. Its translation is CASSQVDRGPETQYF.

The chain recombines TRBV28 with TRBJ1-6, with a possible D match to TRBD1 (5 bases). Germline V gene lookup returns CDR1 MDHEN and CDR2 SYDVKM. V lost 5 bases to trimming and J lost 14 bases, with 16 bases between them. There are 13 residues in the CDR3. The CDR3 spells CASSPYPLQALHF. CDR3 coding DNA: TGTGCCAGCAGTCCATACCCCCTACAGGCCCTCCACTTT. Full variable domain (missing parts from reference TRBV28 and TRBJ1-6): DVKVTQSSRYLVKRTGEKVFLECVQDMDHENMFWYRQDPGLGLRLIYFSYDVKMKEKGDIPEGYSVSREKKERFSLILESASTNQTSMYLCASSPYPLQALHFGNGTRLTVT.

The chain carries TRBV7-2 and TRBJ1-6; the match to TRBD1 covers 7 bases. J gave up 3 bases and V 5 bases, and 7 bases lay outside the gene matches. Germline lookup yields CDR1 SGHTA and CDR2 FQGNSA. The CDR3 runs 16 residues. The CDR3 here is CASSLQGTVYNSPLHF. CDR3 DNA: TGTGCCAGCAGCCTACAAGGGACAGTCTATAATTCACCCCTCCACTTT.

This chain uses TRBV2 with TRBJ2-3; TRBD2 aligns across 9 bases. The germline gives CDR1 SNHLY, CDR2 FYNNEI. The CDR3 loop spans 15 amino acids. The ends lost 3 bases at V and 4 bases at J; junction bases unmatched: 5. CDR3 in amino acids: CASSEASGTADTQYF. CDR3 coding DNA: TGTGCCAGCAGTGAGGCTAGCGGGACTGCAGATACGCAGTATTTT.

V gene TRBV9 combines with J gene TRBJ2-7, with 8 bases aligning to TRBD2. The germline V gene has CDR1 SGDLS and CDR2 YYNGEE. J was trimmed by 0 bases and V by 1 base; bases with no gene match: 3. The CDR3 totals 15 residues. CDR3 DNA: TGTGCCAGCAGCGTATCCAGCGGGAGCTCCTACGAGCAGTACTTC. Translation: CASSVSSGSSYEQYF.

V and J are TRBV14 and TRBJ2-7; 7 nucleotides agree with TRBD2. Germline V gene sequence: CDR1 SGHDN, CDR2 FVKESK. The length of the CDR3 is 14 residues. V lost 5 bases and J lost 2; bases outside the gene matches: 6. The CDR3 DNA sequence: TGTGCCAGCAGCTCCCGACTAGCCGCCTACGAGCAGTACTTC. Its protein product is CASSSRLAAYEQYF.

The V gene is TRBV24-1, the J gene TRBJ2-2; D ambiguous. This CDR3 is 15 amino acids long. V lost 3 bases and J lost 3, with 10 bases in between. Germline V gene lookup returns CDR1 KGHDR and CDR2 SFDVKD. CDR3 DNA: TGTGCCACCAGTGATAGCAGGAGATACACCGGGGAGCTGTTTTTT. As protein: CATSDSRRYTGELFF.

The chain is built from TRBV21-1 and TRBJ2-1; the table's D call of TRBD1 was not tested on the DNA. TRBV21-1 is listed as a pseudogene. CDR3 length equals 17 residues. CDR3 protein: CASSNSLGTGRGNEQFF. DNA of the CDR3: TGTGCCAGCAGCAATTCCCTCGGGACAGGGAGGGGGAATGAGCAGTTCTTC.